This T cell receptor beta chain was recovered during a study of CD8+ T cells in alopecia areata. Once RNA had been extracted, it was reverse transcribed into cDNA to act as the sequencing template. Repertoires were generated with immunoSEQ multiplex PCR, while TCRdb's copy carries only in-frame clones and drops some. The sample contains about 64,000 clones, 40% to 50% of which appear only once. The sample holds a few counts of this clone. As yet, its antigen is unknown. Study-wide results and caveats: Sharing of TCRs across patients appeared less clear than in mice, possibly for HLA-related reasons.

CDR1 and CDR2 from the germline V gene are SGHDT and YYEEEE. V lost 4 bases and J lost 5; bases outside the gene matches: 17. CDR3 length: 17 residues. Peripheral blood and lesional scalp punch biopsies were taken from alopecia areata patients. The sequence was obtained from a human donor with alopecia areata. Sequencing was done on a sample of NKG2D-low CD8+ T cells sorted from blood. This chain joins TRBV5-6 and TRBJ2-7; 8 bases are shared with TRBD1. The CDR3 is CASSLGSLWTGTDEQYF. CDR3 sequence (DNA): TGTGCCAGCAGCCTGGGTAGTTTGTGGACAGGGACGGACGAGCAGTACTTC. Drawing the rest from reference TRBV5-6 and TRBJ2-7, the complete variable domain is DAGVTQSPTHLIKTRGQQVTLRCSPKSGHDTVSWYQQALGQGPQFIFQYYEEEERQRGNFPDRFSGHQFPNYSSELNVNALLLGDSALYLCASSLGSLWTGTDEQYFGPGTRLTVT.